The 13 T cell receptor beta chains below come from one sample, sequenced in a study of cytomegalovirus exposure and HLA in healthy donors. Assay: immunoSEQ multiplex PCR; the TCRdb copy retains only in-frame clones and omits some. The profile shows around 71,000 clones, 90% to 95% of them singletons. The sample consisted of PBMCs. The receptors stem from a young man in good health and CMV-seropositive.

This clone occurred once. The V and J genes are TRBV7-3 and TRBJ2-7; 8 bases are shared with TRBD2. Germline V gene sequence: CDR1 SGHTA, CDR2 FQGTGA. V shed 5 bases, J shed 1 base, and the junction held 16 bases outside the gene matches. The CDR3 is made up of 18 amino acids. In DNA, the CDR3 is TGTGCCAGCAGCCGGGAGGGCGTGGGCGTGGCTTTATCCTACGAGCAGTACTTC. This codes for CASSREGVGVALSYEQYF.

V gene TRBV10-2 combines with J gene TRBJ2-2; D gene uncertain. V was shortened by 6 bases and J by 2 bases, with 7 bases between the two germline ends. This CDR3 region has 13 residues. Germline V CDR1 and CDR2: WSHSY, SAAADI. The CDR3 loop reads CASSAYNTGELFF. CDR3 sequence (DNA): TGCGCCAGCAGCGCGTACAACACCGGGGAGCTGTTTTTT.

V is TRBV6-6 and J is TRBJ2-3; D uncertain. CDR1 MNHNY and CDR2 SVGAGI come from the germline V gene (reference sequence). V was trimmed by 0 bases and J by 1 base, leaving 5 bases between them. This CDR3 spans 14 amino acids. The CDR3: CASSYSSRTDTQYF. CDR3 nucleotides: TGTGCCAGCAGTTACTCGTCTCGCACAGATACGCAGTATTTT.

The V gene is TRBV6-1, the J gene TRBJ2-5; 7 bases agree with TRBD1. The V segment lost 0 bases and the J segment 5 bases; nucleotides outside the gene matches: 3. CDR3 length: 14 amino acids. The germline gives CDR1 MNHNS, CDR2 SASEGT. DNA of the CDR3: TGTGCCAGCAGTGAAGCGGGGACAGCCGAGACCCAGTACTTC. It yields the protein CASSEAGTAETQYF.

V usage is TRBV30 and J usage is TRBJ2-3, with D tentatively TRBD2 (6 bases). The V gene lost 8 bases and the J gene lost 5 bases, with 11 bases spanning the gap. The CDR3 totals 11 residues. CDR1 is GTSNPN, CDR2 SVGIG, per germline (reference sequence). The CDR3 is CAGGYGDTQYF. DNA for the CDR3: TGTGCCGGGGGGTATGGAGATACGCAGTATTTT.

The count of this clone is one. This chain uses TRBV5-1 with TRBJ1-1, with TRBD1 identical over 10 bases. Germline CDR1 reads SGHRS; CDR2 reads YFSETQ. This CDR3 has 15 residues. V lost 4 bases and J lost 1; bases outside the gene matches: 4. CDR3 region: CASSMRQGANTEAFF. CDR3 in DNA: TGCGCCAGCAGCATGAGACAGGGGGCGAACACTGAAGCTTTCTTT.

CDR3 in DNA: TGTGCCAGCAGCTTCACCGGGGTCAGCTACACCTTC. Translating gives CASSFTGVSYTF. V usage is TRBV11-2 and J usage is TRBJ1-2; D not certain. V was trimmed by 3 bases and J by 9 bases, leaving 11 bases between them. Germline CDR1 SGHAT, CDR2 FQNNGV. The CDR3 runs to 12 residues.

The gene calls are TRBV7-9 and TRBJ2-1, with TRBD1 matching over 8 bases. Trimming took 5 bases from V and 5 from J; bases not matched to a gene: 8. The CDR3 length is 15 residues. The germline gives CDR1 SEHNR, CDR2 FQNEAQ (reference sequence). The CDR3: CASSTRGPGDNEQFF. Here the CDR3 DNA reads TGTGCCAGCAGCACCAGGGGGCCAGGGGACAATGAGCAGTTCTTC. Looking up the rest from reference TRBV7-9 and TRBJ2-1 gives the full variable domain: DTGVSQNPRHKITKRGQNVTFRCDPISEHNRLYWYRQTLGQGPEFLTYFQNEAQLEKSRLLSDRFSAERPKGSFSTLEIQRTEQGDSAMYLCASSTRGPGDNEQFFGPGTRLTVL.

This chain connects TRBV6-5 to TRBJ2-1; D perhaps matches TRBD2 (6 bases). The V and J ends lost 3 bases and 9 bases respectively, with 15 bases between them. Germline assignment: CDR1 MNHEY and CDR2 SVGAGI. CDR3 size: 14 residues. DNA of the CDR3: TGTGCCAGCAGTTATTCTGGTGGGGGGAGTGAGCAGTTCTTC. Encoded protein: CASSYSGGGSEQFF.

This clone has just one count. This chain connects TRBV5-1 to TRBJ1-2, with D unresolved. The germline CDR1 and CDR2 sequences are SGHRS and YFSETQ. This CDR3 is built from 14 residues. The germline V and J ends were trimmed by 2 bases and 7 bases, with 15 bases remaining between them. CDR3 protein: CASSLKEGTSGYTF. CDR3 DNA sequence: TGCGCCAGCAGCTTAAAAGAGGGAACGTCTGGCTACACCTTC.

V is TRBV28 and J is TRBJ1-1, with a possible D match to TRBD1 (6 bases). Germline V gene sequence: CDR1 MDHEN, CDR2 SYDVKM. V was cut by 5 bases and J by 1 base, with 14 bases left in between. The CDR3 totals 15 residues. The CDR3 sequence: CASSMLGDTNTEAFF. As DNA, the CDR3 is TGTGCCAGCAGTATGTTAGGGGACACGAACACTGAAGCTTTCTTT.

This chain uses TRBV27 with TRBJ2-7, with a possible D match to TRBD1 (6 bases). The CDR3 sequence is 14 residues long. Germline CDR1 reads MNHEY; CDR2 reads SMNVEV (reference sequence). V was pared by 8 bases and J by 4 bases, with 18 bases between. The CDR3 region is CASQTGLQGYEQYF. As DNA, the CDR3 is TGTGCCAGCCAGACAGGATTGCAAGGGTACGAGCAGTACTTC.

V usage is TRBV11-2 and J usage is TRBJ2-1; TRBD2 aligns across 7 bases. Germline values: CDR1 SGHAT, CDR2 FQNNGV. The CDR3 runs 16 residues. The V gene end was trimmed by 3 bases and the J gene end by 0 bases; junction bases not matched to a gene: 5. The CDR3 nucleotides are TGTGCCAGCAGCTTGGGAGGCGGGGGCTCCTACAATGAGCAGTTCTTC. Its protein is CASSLGGGGSYNEQFF.